This T cell receptor beta chain was identified in a study of blood T cell repertoires in COVID-19. The length of the CDR3 is 13 residues. Trimming removed 2 bases from V and 5 bases from J, with 10 bases in between. In germline, CDR1 is SGDLS, CDR2 YYNGEE. The table came from immunoSEQ multiplex PCR; TCRdb's copy has only in-frame clones and leaves some out. The sample consists of fewer than 250,000 clones, about 85% of them appearing once. This chain links TRBV9 with TRBJ2-5, with a tentative D call TRBD2 (6 bases). Sequenced: peripheral blood. The clonotype originates from a woman over 75 with COVID-19, enrolled during active disease. Here the CDR3 DNA reads TGTGCCAGCAGCGTGGGACTGTCGGAGACCCAGTACTTC. It yields the protein CASSVGLSETQYF.